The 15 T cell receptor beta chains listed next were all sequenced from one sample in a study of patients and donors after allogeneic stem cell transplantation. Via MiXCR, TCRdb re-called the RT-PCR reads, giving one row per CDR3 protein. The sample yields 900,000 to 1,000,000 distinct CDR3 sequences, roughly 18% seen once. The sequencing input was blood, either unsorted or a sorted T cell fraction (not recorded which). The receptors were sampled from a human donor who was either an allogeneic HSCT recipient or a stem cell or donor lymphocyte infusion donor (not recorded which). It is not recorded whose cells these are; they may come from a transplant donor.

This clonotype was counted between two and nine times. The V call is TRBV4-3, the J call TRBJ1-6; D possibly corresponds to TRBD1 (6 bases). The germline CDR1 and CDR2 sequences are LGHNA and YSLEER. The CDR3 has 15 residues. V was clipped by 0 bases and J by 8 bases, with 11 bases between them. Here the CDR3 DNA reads TGCGCCAGCAGCCAAGAAGGAGGGGGTGATTCACCCCTCCACTTT. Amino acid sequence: CASSQEGGGDSPLHF.

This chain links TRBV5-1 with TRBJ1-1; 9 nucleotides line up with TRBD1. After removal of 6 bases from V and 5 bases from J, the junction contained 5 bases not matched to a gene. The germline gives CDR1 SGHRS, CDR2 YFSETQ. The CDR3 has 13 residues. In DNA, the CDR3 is TGCGCCAGCACCGGGACAGGGCGGACTGAAGCTTTCTTT. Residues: CASTGTGRTEAFF.

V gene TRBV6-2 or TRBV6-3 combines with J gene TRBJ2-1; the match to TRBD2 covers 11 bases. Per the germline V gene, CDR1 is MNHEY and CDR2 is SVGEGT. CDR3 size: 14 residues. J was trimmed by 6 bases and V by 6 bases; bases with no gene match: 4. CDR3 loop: CASRDSGGANEQFF. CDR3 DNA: TGTGCCAGCAGGGATAGCGGGGGGGCCAATGAGCAGTTCTTC.

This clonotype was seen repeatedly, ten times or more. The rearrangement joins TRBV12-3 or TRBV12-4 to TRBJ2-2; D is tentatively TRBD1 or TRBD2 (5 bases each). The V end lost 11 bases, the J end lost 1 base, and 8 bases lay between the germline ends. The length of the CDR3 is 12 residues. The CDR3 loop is CAAGGNTGELFF. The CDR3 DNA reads TGTGCCGCTGGGGGGAACACCGGGGAGCTGTTTTTT.

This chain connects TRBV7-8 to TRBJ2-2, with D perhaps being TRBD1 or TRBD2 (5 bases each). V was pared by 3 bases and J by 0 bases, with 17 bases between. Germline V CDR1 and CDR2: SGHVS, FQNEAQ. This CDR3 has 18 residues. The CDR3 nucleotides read TGTGCCAGCAGCTTGGGACCAGACCATCAAACGAACACCGGGGAGCTGTTTTTT. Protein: CASSLGPDHQTNTGELFF. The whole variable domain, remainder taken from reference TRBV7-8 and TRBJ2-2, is GAGVSQSPRYKVAKRGQDVALRCDPISGHVSLFWYQQALGQGPEFLTYFQNEAQLDKSGLPSDRFFAERPEGSVSTLKIQRTQQEDSAVYLCASSLGPDHQTNTGELFFGEGSRLTVL.

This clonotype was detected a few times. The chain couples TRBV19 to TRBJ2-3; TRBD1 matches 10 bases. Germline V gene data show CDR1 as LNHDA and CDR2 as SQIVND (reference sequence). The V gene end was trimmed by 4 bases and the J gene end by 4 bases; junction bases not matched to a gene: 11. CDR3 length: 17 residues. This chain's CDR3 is CASSNGGLDRGADTQYF. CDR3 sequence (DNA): TGTGCCAGTAGTAACGGCGGTTTGGACAGGGGGGCAGATACGCAGTATTTT.

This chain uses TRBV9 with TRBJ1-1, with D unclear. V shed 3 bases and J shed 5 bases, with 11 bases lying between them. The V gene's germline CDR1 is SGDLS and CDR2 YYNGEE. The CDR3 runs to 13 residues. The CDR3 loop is CASSADRRTEAFF. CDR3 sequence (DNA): TGTGCCAGCAGCGCCGATCGTCGGACTGAAGCTTTCTTT.

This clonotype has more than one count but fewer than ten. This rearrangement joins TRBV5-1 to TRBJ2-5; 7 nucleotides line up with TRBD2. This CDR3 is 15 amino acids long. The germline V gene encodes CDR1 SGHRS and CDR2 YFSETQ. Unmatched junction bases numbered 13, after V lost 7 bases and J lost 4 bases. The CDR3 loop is CASGLTAGRTETQYF. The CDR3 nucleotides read TGCGCCAGCGGGTTAACAGCGGGAAGGACAGAGACCCAGTACTTC.

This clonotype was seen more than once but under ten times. The CDR3 spells CAVRQARAGNTIYF. CDR3 in DNA: TGTGCCGTTCGACAGGCCCGTGCTGGAAACACCATATATTTT. The V gene is TRBV12-3 or TRBV12-4, the J gene TRBJ1-3, with D tentatively TRBD1 (6 bases). The CDR3 consists of 14 residues. V was shortened by 11 bases and J by 2 bases, with 16 bases between the two germline ends.

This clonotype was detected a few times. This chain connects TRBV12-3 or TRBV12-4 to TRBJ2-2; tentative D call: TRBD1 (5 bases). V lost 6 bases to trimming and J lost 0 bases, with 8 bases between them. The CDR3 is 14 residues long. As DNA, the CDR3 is TGTGCCAGCAGGTCCAGGGCGAACACCGGGGAGCTGTTTTTT. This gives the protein CASRSRANTGELFF.

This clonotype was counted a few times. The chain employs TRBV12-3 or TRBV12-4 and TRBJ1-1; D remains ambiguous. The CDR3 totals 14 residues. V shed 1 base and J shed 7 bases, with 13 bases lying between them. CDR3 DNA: TGTGCCAGCAGTTTAGGACGCCCGGTTATTGAAGCTTTCTTT. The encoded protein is CASSLGRPVIEAFF.

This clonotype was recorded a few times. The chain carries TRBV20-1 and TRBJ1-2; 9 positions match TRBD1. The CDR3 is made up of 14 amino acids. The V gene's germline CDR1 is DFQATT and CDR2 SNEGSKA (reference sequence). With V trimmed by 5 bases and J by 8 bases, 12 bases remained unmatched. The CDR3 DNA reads TGCAGTGCTCCTACAGGGGGCTTTTCTAGCGGCTACACCTTC. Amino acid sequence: CSAPTGGFSSGYTF.

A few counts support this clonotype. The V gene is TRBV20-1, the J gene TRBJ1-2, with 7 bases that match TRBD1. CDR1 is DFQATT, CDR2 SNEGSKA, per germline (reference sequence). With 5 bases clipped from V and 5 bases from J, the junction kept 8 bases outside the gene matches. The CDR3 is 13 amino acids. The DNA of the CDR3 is TGCAGTGCTCAAGGACAGGTTGGGTATGGCTACACCTTC. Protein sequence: CSAQGQVGYGYTF.

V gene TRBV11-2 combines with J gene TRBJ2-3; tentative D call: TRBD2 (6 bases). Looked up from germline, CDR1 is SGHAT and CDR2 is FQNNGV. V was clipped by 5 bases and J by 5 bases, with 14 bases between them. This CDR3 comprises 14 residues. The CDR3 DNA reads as TGTGCCAGCAGCCCTAAGTGGAGGGAAGATACGCAGTATTTT. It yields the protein CASSPKWREDTQYF.

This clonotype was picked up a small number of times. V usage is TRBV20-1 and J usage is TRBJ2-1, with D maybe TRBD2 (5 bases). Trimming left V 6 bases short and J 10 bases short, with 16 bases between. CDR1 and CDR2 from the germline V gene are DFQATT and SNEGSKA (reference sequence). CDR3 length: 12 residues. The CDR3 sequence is CSASGEIGEQFF. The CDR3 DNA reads TGCAGTGCCAGCGGTGAAATCGGGGAGCAGTTCTTC.